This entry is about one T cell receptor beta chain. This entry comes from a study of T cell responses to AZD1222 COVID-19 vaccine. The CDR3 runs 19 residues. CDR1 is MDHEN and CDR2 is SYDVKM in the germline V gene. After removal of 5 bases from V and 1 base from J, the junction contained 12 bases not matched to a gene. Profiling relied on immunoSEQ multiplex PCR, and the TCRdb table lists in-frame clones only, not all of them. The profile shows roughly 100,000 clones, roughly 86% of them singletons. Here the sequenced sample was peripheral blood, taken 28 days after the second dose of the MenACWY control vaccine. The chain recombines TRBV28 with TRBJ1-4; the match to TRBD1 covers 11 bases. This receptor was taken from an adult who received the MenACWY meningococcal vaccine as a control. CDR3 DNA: TGTGCCAGCAGTCCCTTCTTTCCCGGGACAGGGGGAACTAATGAAAAACTGTTTTTT. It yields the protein CASSPFFPGTGGTNEKLFF. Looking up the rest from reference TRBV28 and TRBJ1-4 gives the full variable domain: DVKVTQSSRYLVKRTGEKVFLECVQDMDHENMFWYRQDPGLGLRLIYFSYDVKMKEKGDIPEGYSVSREKKERFSLILESASTNQTSMYLCASSPFFPGTGGTNEKLFFGSGTQLSVL.